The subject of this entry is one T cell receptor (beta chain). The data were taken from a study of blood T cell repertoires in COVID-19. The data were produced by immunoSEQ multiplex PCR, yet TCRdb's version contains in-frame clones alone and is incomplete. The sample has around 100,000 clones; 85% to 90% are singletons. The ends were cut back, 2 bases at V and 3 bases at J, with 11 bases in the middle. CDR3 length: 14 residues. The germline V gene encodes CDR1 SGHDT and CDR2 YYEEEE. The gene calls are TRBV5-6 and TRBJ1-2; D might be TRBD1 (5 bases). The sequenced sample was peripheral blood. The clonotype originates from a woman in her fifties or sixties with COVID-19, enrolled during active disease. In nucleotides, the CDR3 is TGTGCCAGCAGCTTAGGGGCCTGGGACTATGGCTACACCTTC. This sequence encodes CASSLGAWDYGYTF.